Shown below are 21 T cell receptor beta chains from a single sample sequenced in a study of OX40 agonist ivuxolimab in advanced cancers. Profiling relied on immunoSEQ multiplex PCR, and the TCRdb table lists in-frame clones only, not all of them. The sample shows roughly 20,000 clones, about two thirds of them seen only once. The specimen was CD4+ or CD8+ T cells sorted from blood, collected in a trial of the OX40 agonist ivuxolimab. Every receptor here comes from an adult with an advanced solid tumor such as melanoma, head and neck, liver or kidney cancer.

This chain joins TRBV29-1 and TRBJ1-1, with TRBD1 as a possible D gene (6 bases). Trimming removed 7 bases at V and 5 bases at J, with 8 bases between. Per the germline V gene, CDR1 is SQVTM and CDR2 is ANQGSEA. The CDR3 extends over 10 amino acids. The CDR3 coding sequence is TGCAGCGACGGGACAACTGAAGCTTTCTTT. It codes for CSDGTTEAFF.

The chain combines TRBV4-1 with TRBJ1-4; D not resolved. CDR3 size: 15 residues. Germline V gene lookup returns CDR1 MGHRA and CDR2 YSYEKL. The V end was cut by 1 base, the J end by 4 bases, with 10 bases between. CDR3 in amino acids: CASSQGTQFNEKLFF. CDR3 coding DNA: TGCGCCAGCAGCCAAGGTACACAGTTTAATGAAAAACTGTTTTTT.

The V gene is TRBV4-1, the J gene TRBJ1-2; a weak D match, TRBD1 (6 bases). The germline CDR1 and CDR2 sequences are MGHRA and YSYEKL. The CDR3 runs to 16 residues. Trimming took off 0 bases at V and 3 bases at J, with 14 bases between the two ends. The CDR3 DNA follows: TGCGCCAGCAGCCAAGATTGGCGGGGGCGGGACTATGGCTACACCTTC. Translation: CASSQDWRGRDYGYTF.

This clone was seen a single time. The CDR3 does not close with the conserved phenylalanine or tryptophan, likely indicating a read error. The chain joins TRBV19 to TRBJ1-5; D possibly corresponds to TRBD1 (5 bases). V lost 1 base, J lost 7 bases, and 8 bases lay in between. This CDR3 spans 13 amino acids. Germline V gene data show CDR1 as LNHDA and CDR2 as SQIVND (reference sequence). Written as DNA, the CDR3 is TGTGCCAGTAGTATAGCGGGGGGGCAGCCCCAGCATTCT. Its protein product is CASSIAGGQPQHS.

The CDR3 sequence is CATSRLREGTQYF. CDR3 nucleotides: TGTGCCACCAGCAGGTTGCGGGAGGGGACCCAGTACTTC. The chain links TRBV15 to TRBJ2-5; 9 bases are a match to TRBD2. Germline-derived CDR1 and CDR2 are LNHNV and YYDKDF (reference sequence). The CDR3 sequence is 13 residues long. J gave up 7 bases and V 3 bases, and 3 bases lay outside the gene matches.

The rearrangement links TRBV23-1 to TRBJ2-1, with no clear D. Being an ORF, TRBV23-1 has a function that is uncertain. V was trimmed by 5 bases and J by 9 bases, leaving 20 bases between them. The CDR3 runs 15 residues. CDR3 nucleotide sequence: TGCGCCAGCAGTGTCGCTAGGCTGGGTTCGTGTGAGCAGTTCTTC. Translating gives CASSVARLGSCEQFF.

J is TRBJ2-3 and V is TRBV30; 7 bases fit TRBD1. Per germline, CDR1 GTSNPN and CDR2 SVGIG (reference sequence). The CDR3 runs 17 residues. V shed 0 bases and J 12 bases; nucleotides not matched to a gene: 21. CDR3 sequence (DNA): TGTGCCTGGAGTGTACGAACCGGGACAGTCTTCTACCCTCATCAGTATTTT. This codes for CAWSVRTGTVFYPHQYF.

The chain links TRBV5-6 to TRBJ2-1, with D maybe TRBD1 (5 bases). The germline CDR1 and CDR2 sequences are SGHDT and YYEEEE. The CDR3 spans 14 residues. V dropped 2 bases and J dropped 0 bases, with 6 bases sitting between them. The CDR3 reads CASSLQASYNEQFF. DNA for the CDR3: TGTGCCAGCAGCTTACAGGCCTCCTACAATGAGCAGTTCTTC.

The chain is built from TRBV5-4 and TRBJ1-6; TRBD1 might be the D (6 bases). CDR1 SGHNT and CDR2 YYREEE come from the germline V gene (reference sequence). The V and J ends lost 6 bases and 7 bases respectively, with 14 bases between them. The CDR3 totals 14 residues. For the CDR3, the DNA is TGTGCCAGCACTATCTCCGGGACAAATTCACCCCTCCACTTT. Translation: CASTISGTNSPLHF.

In its sample, this clone was seen a few times. CDR3 amino acids: CASSSPHGELFF. In DNA form, the CDR3 reads TGTGCCAGCAGTTCCCCCCACGGGGAGCTGTTTTTT. This sequence joins TRBV27 and TRBJ2-2; D remains ambiguous. CDR1 and CDR2 from the germline V gene are MNHEY and SMNVEV (reference sequence). The CDR3 spans 12 residues. V was clipped by 4 bases and J by 7 bases, with 7 bases between them.

V gene TRBV5-6 combines with J gene TRBJ2-5; the D is unclear. Germline loops: CDR1 SGHDT, CDR2 YYEEEE. Trimming cost V 7 bases and J 5 bases, with 9 bases left between them. The CDR3 runs 11 residues. The CDR3 is CASGHVETQYF. CDR3 sequence (DNA): TGTGCCAGCGGCCACGTGGAGACCCAGTACTTC. The full variable domain, rest sourced from reference TRBV5-6 and TRBJ2-5, is DAGVTQSPTHLIKTRGQQVTLRCSPKSGHDTVSWYQQALGQGPQFIFQYYEEEERQRGNFPDRFSGHQFPNYSSELNVNALLLGDSALYLCASGHVETQYFGPGTRLLVL.

The V gene is TRBV14, the J gene TRBJ1-2, with 9 bases lining up with TRBD1. Germline CDR1 is SGHDN and CDR2 is FVKESK. V lost 3 bases, J lost 4 bases, and 6 bases stayed unmatched. The CDR3 extends over 15 amino acids. CDR3: CASSHVGQGIYGYTF. Here the CDR3 DNA reads TGTGCCAGCAGCCACGTGGGACAGGGAATCTATGGCTACACCTTC.

The chain has TRBV7-8 and TRBJ2-7, with D tentatively TRBD1 (6 bases). Trimming removed 4 bases at V and 0 bases at J, with 13 bases between. CDR1 and CDR2 (germline): SGHVS, FQNEAQ. This CDR3 has 15 amino acids. In DNA, the CDR3 is TGTGCCAGCAGCTCCTCGCCGGACAGCTCCTACGAGCAGTACTTC. Translation gives CASSSSPDSSYEQYF.

This rearrangement joins TRBV4-3 to TRBJ2-5; possibly TRBD1 or TRBD2 for D (5 bases each). The CDR3 has 16 amino acids. The germline V gene encodes CDR1 LGHNA and CDR2 YSLEER. V dropped 0 bases and J dropped 5 bases, with 16 bases sitting between them. As DNA, the CDR3 is TGCGCCAGCAGCCAAGATCGCGGGCAGGGTGGGGAGACCCAGTACTTC. It yields the protein CASSQDRGQGGETQYF.

This clone is medium-sized in the sample. This chain uses TRBV29-1 with TRBJ1-1; D gene uncertain. CDR1 SQVTM and CDR2 ANQGSEA come from the germline V gene. The V and J ends lost 4 bases and 1 base respectively, with 10 bases between them. This CDR3 comprises 13 residues. The CDR3 DNA is TGCAGCGTTGCAGACATTGGGAACACTGAAGCTTTCTTT. As protein: CSVADIGNTEAFF.

V and J are TRBV7-6 and TRBJ2-5; 9 bases map to TRBD2. This CDR3 is built from 17 residues. The junction had 10 bases not matched to a gene; V was cut back by 5 bases and J by 0 bases. CDR1 and CDR2 (germline): SGHVS, FNYEAQ. CDR3 nucleotides: TGTGCCAGCAGCGAGGGACTAGCCCTAGCGTACCAAGAGACCCAGTACTTC. It yields the protein CASSEGLALAYQETQYF.

V gene TRBV6-1 combines with J gene TRBJ2-1; 11 bases map to TRBD2. Germline V CDR1 and CDR2: MNHNS, SASEGT. V lost 7 bases and J lost 3; bases outside the gene matches: 5. This CDR3 has 15 residues. As DNA, the CDR3 is TGTGCCAGCACACCGCTAGCGGGAGGCTACAATGAGCAGTTCTTC. Its protein product is CASTPLAGGYNEQFF.

This chain uses TRBV27 with TRBJ2-1, with D possibly being TRBD1 or TRBD2 (5 bases each). CDR3 length equals 15 residues. Germline CDR1 MNHEY, CDR2 SMNVEV (reference sequence). V lost 6 bases to trimming and J lost 0 bases, with 12 bases between them. The CDR3 region is CASSRGSGSYNEQFF. The DNA of the CDR3 is TGTGCCAGCAGCCGGGGCAGCGGCTCCTACAATGAGCAGTTCTTC.

In this sample, this clone is medium-sized (0.01 to 0.1%). The chain combines TRBV5-5 with TRBJ2-7, with D perhaps assigned TRBD1 or TRBD2 (5 bases each). The CDR3 runs to 15 residues. Trimming left V 4 bases short and J 3 bases short, with 17 bases between. CDR1 is SGHKS and CDR2 is YYEKEE in the germline V gene (reference sequence). The DNA for the CDR3 is TGTGCCAGCAGCACCACTAGTGAGGGGAACTACGAGCAGTACTTC. Amino acid sequence: CASSTTSEGNYEQYF.

The chain links TRBV4-1 to TRBJ2-7; a possible D gene is TRBD2 (6 bases). Germline lookup yields CDR1 MGHRA and CDR2 YSYEKL. With 1 base removed from V and 6 bases from J, the gap between germline ends came to 10 bases. This CDR3 contains 13 residues. The CDR3 loop is CASSQAPGGEQYF. The CDR3 DNA follows: TGCGCCAGCAGCCAAGCGCCCGGGGGCGAGCAGTACTTC.

This clone was recorded a few times. The chain recombines TRBV6-5 with TRBJ2-1, with 15 bases identical to TRBD2. The germline CDR1 and CDR2 sequences are MNHEY and SVGAGI. Unmatched junction bases numbered 5, after V lost 6 bases and J lost 8 bases. The CDR3 has 15 amino acids. CDR3 region: CASSRTSGRADEQFF. The CDR3 DNA follows: TGTGCCAGCAGCAGGACTAGCGGGAGGGCCGATGAGCAGTTCTTC.